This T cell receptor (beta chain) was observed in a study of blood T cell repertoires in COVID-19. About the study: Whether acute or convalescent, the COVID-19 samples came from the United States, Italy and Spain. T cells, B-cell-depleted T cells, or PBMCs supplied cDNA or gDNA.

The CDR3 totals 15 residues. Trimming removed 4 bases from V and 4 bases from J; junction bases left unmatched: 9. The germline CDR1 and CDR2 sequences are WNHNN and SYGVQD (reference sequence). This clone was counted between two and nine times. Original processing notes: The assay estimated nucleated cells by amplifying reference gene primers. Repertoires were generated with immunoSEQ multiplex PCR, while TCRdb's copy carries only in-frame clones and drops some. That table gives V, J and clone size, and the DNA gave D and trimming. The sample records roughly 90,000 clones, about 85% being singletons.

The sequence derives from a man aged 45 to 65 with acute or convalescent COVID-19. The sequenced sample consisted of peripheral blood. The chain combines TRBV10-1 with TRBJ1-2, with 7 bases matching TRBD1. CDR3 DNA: TGCGCCAGCAGTGCAGGGGGAATTCAAGGCTATGGCTACACCTTC. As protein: CASSAGGIQGYGYTF.